The rows below give T cell receptor beta chains drawn from one sample of a study of cytomegalovirus exposure and HLA in healthy donors. Profiled with immunoSEQ multiplex PCR; TCRdb holds only in-frame clones, not every one. In the table there are under 200,000 clones, about three quarters of which are singletons. The specimen was PBMCs. The receptors come from a woman in her thirties in good health and CMV-seronegative. CDR3s include the opening cysteine and the closing phenylalanine or tryptophan. The order of the fields is clone size, V gene, D gene, J gene, CDR3 DNA, CDR3 protein. A D gene is named only where the DNA matches it firmly. A clone size is listed for some rows: how often the clone was seen (once, few, many), or a class if it is expanded.

size: NA; V: TRBV6-5; D: NA; J: TRBJ2-5; DNA: TGTGCCAGCAGTTACTATGGGGGGGCAGGGGAGACCCAGTACTTC; CDR3: CASSYYGGAGETQYF
size: few; V: TRBV4-1; D: NA; J: TRBJ2-7; DNA: TGCGCCAGCAGCGTATCGGACAGCTACGAGCAGTACTTC; CDR3: CASSVSDSYEQYF
size: NA; V: TRBV18; D: NA; J: TRBJ2-4; DNA: TGTGCCAGCTCACCACCGTCAGGGTTCAACATTCAGTACTTC; CDR3: CASSPPSGFNIQYF
size: NA; V: TRBV9; D: TRBD1; J: TRBJ2-7; DNA: TGTGCCAGCAGCGTCCGGACAGGGGTAGACGAGCAGTACTTC; CDR3: CASSVRTGVDEQYF
size: NA; V: TRBV2; D: NA; J: TRBJ1-1; DNA: TGTGCCAGCAGGACAGAGATGAACACTGAAGCTTTCTTT; CDR3: CASRTEMNTEAFF
size: few; V: TRBV29-1; D: NA; J: TRBJ2-5; DNA: TGCAGCGTTGAGGAATGGACAGCCCAAGAGACCCAGTACTTC; CDR3: CSVEEWTAQETQYF
size: NA; V: TRBV7-3; D: NA; J: TRBJ2-1; DNA: TGTGCCAGCAGCGTCATCCCCTACAATGAGCAGTTCTTC; CDR3: CASSVIPYNEQFF
size: NA; V: TRBV7-3; D: NA; J: TRBJ2-1; DNA: TGTGCCAGCAGCTTAACGCCTCTACTGTCAGGAGGGAATGAGCAGTTCTTC; CDR3: CASSLTPLLSGGNEQFF
size: NA; V: TRBV5-1; D: NA; J: TRBJ1-1; DNA: TGCGCCAGCAGCTTGGATGGACAGATGAACACTGAAGCTTTCTTT; CDR3: CASSLDGQMNTEAFF
size: NA; V: TRBV29-1; D: NA; J: TRBJ1-1; DNA: TGCAGCATCCGGAGGGGGGGGCCTGAAGCTTTCTTT; CDR3: CSIRRGGPEAFF
size: NA; V: TRBV6-6; D: TRBD1; J: TRBJ2-1; DNA: TGTGCCAGCAGTTACGGCCAGGGGGACAATGAGCAGTTCTTC; CDR3: CASSYGQGDNEQFF
size: NA; V: TRBV28; D: NA; J: TRBJ1-1; DNA: TGTGCCAGCAGCCTTACCCGGGGGGGCCAACGAGTTTTCTTT; CDR3: CASSLTRGGQRVFF
size: once; V: TRBV6-1; D: NA; J: TRBJ1-1; DNA: TGTGCCAGCTACTACAGGACGAACACTGAAGCTTTCTTT; CDR3: CASYYRTNTEAFF
size: once; V: TRBV5-1; D: TRBD2; J: TRBJ2-1; DNA: TGCGCCAGCAGCCTCATAGCGGGAGCAGGCAATGAGCAGTTCTTC; CDR3: CASSLIAGAGNEQFF
size: NA; V: TRBV7-9; D: NA; J: TRBJ2-7; DNA: TGTGCCAGCAGCAAACTAAGGGGCTACGAGCAGTACTTC; CDR3: CASSKLRGYEQYF
size: NA; V: TRBV18; D: NA; J: TRBJ1-2; DNA: TGTGCCAGCTCACCGGCAGAGGGTCCCTATGGCTACACCTTC; CDR3: CASSPAEGPYGYTF
size: NA; V: TRBV7-2; D: NA; J: TRBJ2-5; DNA: TGTGCCAGCAGCCCCGGGTGGCGGGGAGAGACCCAGTACTTC; CDR3: CASSPGWRGETQYF
size: once; V: TRBV5-1; D: TRBD1; J: TRBJ2-7; DNA: TGCGCCAGCAGCTTCGGACAGGGCCTGAGCTCCTACGAGCAGTACTTC; CDR3: CASSFGQGLSSYEQYF
size: few; V: TRBV2; D: NA; J: TRBJ1-2; DNA: TGTGCCAGCAGTGAACGGGACATGTACTATGGCTACACCTTC; CDR3: CASSERDMYYGYTF
size: NA; V: TRBV6-5; D: TRBD1; J: TRBJ1-2; DNA: TGTGCCAGCAGTTACGACAGGGGATGGTCCTATGGCTACACCTTC; CDR3: CASSYDRGWSYGYTF
size: NA; V: TRBV28; D: NA; J: TRBJ1-4; DNA: TGTGCCAGCAGTTTATTAGGGGCTGGTGAAAAACTGTTTTTT; CDR3: CASSLLGAGEKLFF
size: NA; V: TRBV19; D: NA; J: TRBJ1-6; DNA: TGTGCCAGTCTCAGTATGTCGGGTTCACCCCTCCACTTT; CDR3: CASLSMSGSPLHF
size: NA; V: TRBV30; D: NA; J: TRBJ1-4; DNA: TGTGCCGGCACAAACAGGGCCCCTGGTGAAAAACTGTTTTTT; CDR3: CAGTNRAPGEKLFF
size: once; V: TRBV7-9; D: NA; J: TRBJ1-6; DNA: TGTGCCAGCAGCTTGGCTCGCAGGTTTAATTCACCCCTCCACTTT; CDR3: CASSLARRFNSPLHF
size: NA; V: TRBV28; D: NA; J: TRBJ1-3; DNA: TGTGCCAGCAGTTCGGAGCGAACACCGAGCTCTGGAAACACCATATATTTT; CDR3: CASSSERTPSSGNTIYF
size: once; V: TRBV7-9; D: NA; J: TRBJ1-1; DNA: TGTGCCAGCAGCGAGCAAGACACTGAAGCTTTCTTT; CDR3: CASSEQDTEAFF
size: once; V: TRBV29-1; D: NA; J: TRBJ2-2; DNA: TGCAGCGCACTGGGACTCGACGCCGGGGAGCTGTTTTTT; CDR3: CSALGLDAGELFF
size: NA; V: TRBV9; D: NA; J: TRBJ1-2; DNA: TGTGCCAGCAGCCCAGATCAGGCCTATGGCTACACCTTC; CDR3: CASSPDQAYGYTF
size: once; V: TRBV6-5; D: NA; J: TRBJ2-5; DNA: TGTGCCAGCAGTTACACTCTTGTCCAAGAGACCCAGTACTTC; CDR3: CASSYTLVQETQYF
size: NA; V: TRBV5-6; D: NA; J: TRBJ2-7; DNA: TGTGCCAGCAGCTTGGGCAGTCTCTACGAGCAGTACTTC; CDR3: CASSLGSLYEQYF
size: NA; V: TRBV5-1; D: TRBD1; J: TRBJ2-5; DNA: TGCGCCAGCAGCTCGGGACAGGGATGGGAGACCCAGTACTTC; CDR3: CASSSGQGWETQYF
size: NA; V: TRBV28; D: NA; J: TRBJ1-5; DNA: TGTGCCAGCAGTATAGGGACACAACATAGCAATCAGCCCCAGCATTTT; CDR3: CASSIGTQHSNQPQHF
size: NA; V: TRBV30; D: NA; J: TRBJ1-1; DNA: TGTGCCTGGAGTCGGGGGGGGTCTGAAGCTTTCTTT; CDR3: CAWSRGGSEAFF
size: NA; V: TRBV7-2; D: NA; J: TRBJ2-4; DNA: TGTGCCAGCAGCTTAGGAGTAGCCAAAAACATTCAGTACTTC; CDR3: CASSLGVAKNIQYF
size: NA; V: TRBV7-2; D: TRBD1; J: TRBJ1-3; DNA: TGTGCCAGCAGCTTAGGGACAGGGGGAAACACCATATATTTT; CDR3: CASSLGTGGNTIYF
size: NA; V: TRBV28; D: TRBD1; J: TRBJ2-6; DNA: TGTGCCAGCAGGTGGACAGGTGGCTCTGGGGCCAACGTCCTGACTTTC; CDR3: CASRWTGGSGANVLTF
size: few; V: TRBV10-3; D: NA; J: TRBJ2-7; DNA: TGTGCCATCAGTGAGTCTCCGCCCGGAACAGGGACCTACGAGCAGTACTTC; CDR3: CAISESPPGTGTYEQYF
size: NA; V: TRBV7-8; D: NA; J: TRBJ2-2; DNA: TGTGCCAGCAGCTTAGGCGGAACCGGGGAGCTGTTTTTT; CDR3: CASSLGGTGELFF
size: NA; V: TRBV5-1; D: TRBD1; J: TRBJ1-5; DNA: TGCGCCAGCAGCCCCGGTCCCCAGGGGGCTCAGCCCCAGCATTTT; CDR3: CASSPGPQGAQPQHF
size: NA; V: TRBV5-1; D: NA; J: TRBJ1-5; DNA: TGCGCCAGCAGCCAGGTCGGGGGGGCCAATCAGCCCCAGCATTTT; CDR3: CASSQVGGANQPQHF
size: NA; V: TRBV13; D: NA; J: TRBJ2-1; DNA: TGTGCCAGCAGCTCAGGGTTATCCTACAATGAGCAGTTCTTC; CDR3: CASSSGLSYNEQFF
size: NA; V: TRBV27; D: TRBD1; J: TRBJ2-1; DNA: TGTGCCAGCAGTCCCAACCGACAGGGGCCTGAGCAGTTCTTC; CDR3: CASSPNRQGPEQFF
size: NA; V: TRBV1; D: NA; J: TRBJ2-2; DNA: TGCACCAGCAGCCGGATTACTCCGGGACTCGAAGTCACCGGGGAGCTGTTTTTT; CDR3: CTSSRITPGLEVTGELFF
size: NA; V: TRBV27; D: NA; J: TRBJ2-7; DNA: TGTGCCAGCAGGCTAGCCGCCGGGACAATCCCCTACGAGCAGTACTTC; CDR3: CASRLAAGTIPYEQYF
size: NA; V: TRBV11-2; D: TRBD2; J: TRBJ2-7; DNA: TGTGCCAGCAGGTTAACTAGCGGAGACTACTACGAGCAGTACTTC; CDR3: CASRLTSGDYYEQYF
size: NA; V: TRBV27; D: TRBD2; J: TRBJ2-2; DNA: TGTGCCAGCAGAAGTCCGGGACTAGCGGAACTTAACACCGGGGAGCTGTTTTTT; CDR3: CASRSPGLAELNTGELFF
size: NA; V: TRBV6-1; D: NA; J: TRBJ1-1; DNA: TGTGCCAGCACCGACAGAAACACTGAAGCTTTCTTT; CDR3: CASTDRNTEAFF
size: NA; V: TRBV19; D: TRBD1; J: TRBJ1-5; DNA: TGTGCCAGCCACAGGACTCCCGGGACAGATAGCAATCAGCCCCAGCATTTT; CDR3: CASHRTPGTDSNQPQHF
size: NA; V: TRBV5-1; D: TRBD1; J: TRBJ1-1; DNA: TGCGCCAGCAGCGGACAGGGGGCGAACACTGAAGCTTTCTTT; CDR3: CASSGQGANTEAFF
size: NA; V: TRBV5-6; D: TRBD1; J: TRBJ1-1; DNA: TGTGCCAGCACCGAGGGGGGACAGGGAAAAACTGAAGCTTTCTTT; CDR3: CASTEGGQGKTEAFF
size: NA; V: TRBV5-1; D: TRBD1; J: TRBJ2-7; DNA: TGCGCCAGCAGCTTGGGACAGGGGTCCGAGCAGTACTTC; CDR3: CASSLGQGSEQYF
size: NA; V: TRBV18; D: NA; J: TRBJ2-6; DNA: TGTGCCAGCTCACACAGGGTCACTGGGGCCAACGTCCTGACTTTC; CDR3: CASSHRVTGANVLTF
size: NA; V: TRBV6-1; D: TRBD1; J: TRBJ1-5; DNA: TGTGCCAGCAGTGAACAACCCTGGGACAGGGGCAATCAGCCCCAGCATTTT; CDR3: CASSEQPWDRGNQPQHF
size: NA; V: TRBV21-1; D: NA; J: TRBJ1-2; DNA: TGTGCCAGCAGCTCTCCGGAGTCGTTTGGCTACACCTTC; CDR3: CASSSPESFGYTF
size: NA; V: TRBV6-5; D: NA; J: TRBJ1-1; DNA: TGTGCCAGCAGTTACTCGCCAGGGGTAAGAGCTTTCTTT; CDR3: CASSYSPGVRAFF
size: NA; V: TRBV19; D: TRBD1; J: TRBJ2-5; DNA: TGTGCCAGTAGTCCCGACGACAGGGGGTACCAAGAGACCCAGTACTTC; CDR3: CASSPDDRGYQETQYF
size: NA; V: TRBV4-1; D: NA; J: TRBJ1-5; DNA: TGCGCCAGCAGCACCCATCTCGGGGGCAATCAGCCCCAGCATTTT; CDR3: CASSTHLGGNQPQHF